This T cell receptor beta chain was captured by sequencing in a study of T cell repertoires in cytomegalovirus infection. As for the study in general: Both a matching HLA type and CMV infection were indicated by public TCR beta signatures.

TCRdb re-called the reads with MiXCR, one entry per CDR3 protein. Of 300,000 to 450,000 distinct CDR3 sequences listed, 18% are singletons. The CDR3 sequence is 13 residues long. V lost 6 bases and J lost 10, with 18 bases in between. The germline gives CDR1 DFQATT, CDR2 SNEGSKA (reference sequence). This chain links TRBV20-1 with TRBJ1-4, with a tentative D call TRBD1 (6 bases). This sequence was found in a human donor in good health (CMV status not recorded). Some clones in this sample may be carry-over from other donors' samples. The sequenced material came from PBMCs. DNA for the CDR3: TGCAGTGCGGGGGGCAGGGGCGCGGGAAAACTGTTTTTT. Its protein product is CSAGGRGAGKLFF.